This T cell receptor beta chain was sequenced during a study of CD8 T cells in Susac syndrome. Reverse transcription of about 0.5 to 1 ug RNA used random hexamers. The immunoSEQ assay covered 54 Vbeta and 13 Jbeta segments for CDR3. TCRdb reprocessed the immunoSEQ multiplex PCR reads via MiXCR and lists one record per CDR3 protein. The top ten clones hold about 0.6% of a sample with approximately 70,000 distinct CDR3 sequences, about 94% of them seen once. The V gene's germline CDR1 is LGHNA and CDR2 YNFKEQ. The germline V and J ends were trimmed by 0 bases and 10 bases, with 17 bases remaining between them. CDR3 size: 15 residues.

This chain uses TRBV4-2 with TRBJ2-3, with D uncertain. The TCR comes from a human donor with multiple sclerosis. Sequenced sample: CD8+ T cells from PBMCs. The CDR3 loop reads CASSQDPTVGDAQYF. The CDR3 coding sequence is TGTGCCAGCAGCCAAGATCCGACGGTTGGTGATGCGCAGTATTTT.